Listed here are 17 T cell receptor beta chains from one sample, sequenced in a study of Ad26.COV2.S vaccination and SARS-CoV-2 variants. The sample's treatment: 19 received Ad26.COV2.S at low or high dose, single or two shots; roughly 5 received placebo; per-sample allocation not given. On day 63 after the first injection, vaccine and placebo recipients gave samples. TCRdb keeps only in-frame clones here, not all; method: immunoSEQ multiplex PCR. The sample records around 240,000 clones, approximately 87% being singletons. Sequenced material: peripheral blood, taken in a trial of Ad26.COV2.S vaccine versus placebo. All receptors come from a person between 18 and 65 years old who received the Ad26.COV2.S COVID-19 vaccine or a placebo.

The rearrangement joins TRBV7-3 to TRBJ2-3; 16 nucleotides line up with TRBD2. In germline, CDR1 is SGHTA, CDR2 FQGTGA. The junction had 9 bases not matched to a gene; V was cut back by 9 bases and J by 3 bases. The CDR3 is made up of 17 amino acids. The CDR3 sequence: CASSTGTSGRGTDTQYF. Here the CDR3 DNA reads TGTGCCAGTTCGACCGGGACTAGCGGGAGGGGAACAGATACGCAGTATTTT.

This rearrangement joins TRBV29-1 to TRBJ1-1; D remains unclear. CDR1 and CDR2 (germline): SQVTM, ANQGSEA. The CDR3 covers 13 residues. The V end lost 4 bases, the J end lost 1 base, and 10 bases lay between the germline ends. DNA of the CDR3: TGCAGCGTTGGTCTCTTAACGAACACTGAAGCTTTCTTT. Protein: CSVGLLTNTEAFF.

The chain uses TRBV7-6 and TRBJ2-5; 7 positions match TRBD1. From germline, CDR1 is SGHVS and CDR2 FNYEAQ. The CDR3 totals 14 residues. Trimming took 5 bases from V and 2 from J; bases not matched to a gene: 5. CDR3 loop: CASSRDSFQETQYF. CDR3 nucleotides: TGTGCCAGCAGCCGGGACAGTTTTCAAGAGACCCAGTACTTC.

The V gene is TRBV28, the J gene TRBJ1-2; D is unresolved. The length of the CDR3 is 12 residues. V was shortened by 8 bases and J by 7 bases, with 14 bases between the two germline ends. Germline assignment: CDR1 MDHEN and CDR2 SYDVKM. The CDR3 is CASGPGWFGYTF. The CDR3 DNA reads as TGTGCCAGCGGACCAGGATGGTTTGGCTACACCTTC.

V usage is TRBV11-2 and J usage is TRBJ2-2, with D perhaps assigned TRBD1 or TRBD2 (5 bases each). CDR3 size: 14 residues. In germline, CDR1 is SGHAT, CDR2 FQNNGV. The V gene lost 4 bases and the J gene lost 8 bases, with 14 bases spanning the gap. The CDR3 region has the DNA TGTGCCAGCAGCTCGTTACGGGGCGCGGGGGAGCTGTTTTTT. Translation: CASSSLRGAGELFF. Using reference TRBV11-2 and TRBJ2-2 for the parts outside the CDR3, the full variable domain is EAGVAQSPRYKIIEKRQSVAFWCNPISGHATLYWYQQILGQGPKLLIQFQNNGVVDDSQLPKDRFSAERLKGVDSTLKIQPAKLEDSAVYLCASSSLRGAGELFFGEGSRLTVL.

The chain is built from TRBV7-2 and TRBJ1-5; TRBD1 matches 9 bases. Germline V gene lookup returns CDR1 SGHTA and CDR2 FQGNSA. The CDR3 is 14 amino acids. V shed 5 bases, J shed 3 bases, and the junction held 2 bases outside the gene matches. The CDR3 sequence: CASSRTGVNQPQHF. CDR3 DNA sequence: TGTGCCAGCAGCCGGACAGGGGTCAATCAGCCCCAGCATTTT.

J is TRBJ2-5 and V is TRBV4-2, with TRBD2 identical over 10 bases. Germline lookup yields CDR1 LGHNA and CDR2 YNFKEQ. V lost 0 bases and J lost 5; bases outside the gene matches: 9. The CDR3 covers 17 residues. The CDR3 here is CASSQDGAGGPRETQYF. The CDR3 DNA reads as TGTGCCAGCAGCCAAGACGGAGCGGGGGGGCCCCGGGAGACCCAGTACTTC.

The chain has TRBV7-9 and TRBJ1-5, with D possibly matching TRBD1 (6 bases). The V gene lost 4 bases and the J gene lost 6 bases, with 10 bases spanning the gap. This CDR3 region has 13 residues. Germline-derived CDR1 and CDR2 are SEHNR and FQNEAQ (reference sequence). Written as DNA, the CDR3 is TGTGCCAGCAGCTCACAGGGTGGTCAGCCCCAGCATTTT. This sequence encodes CASSSQGGQPQHF.

This clone was seen once. This chain links TRBV28 with TRBJ2-7, with 10 bases fitting TRBD1. CDR1 MDHEN and CDR2 SYDVKM come from the germline V gene. The CDR3 has 15 amino acids. V dropped 1 base and J dropped 5; count of bases not matched to a gene: 5. DNA of the CDR3: TGTGCCAGCAGTTTATCGGGACAGGGGTATAACGAGCAGTACTTC. This translates into CASSLSGQGYNEQYF. Combining the CDR3 with reference TRBV28 and TRBJ2-7 gives the whole variable domain DVKVTQSSRYLVKRTGEKVFLECVQDMDHENMFWYRQDPGLGLRLIYFSYDVKMKEKGDIPEGYSVSREKKERFSLILESASTNQTSMYLCASSLSGQGYNEQYFGPGTRLTVT.

The CDR3 region is CATSVSTVGEKLFF. The CDR3 nucleotides are TGTGCCACCTCTGTGTCGACGGTAGGGGAAAAACTGTTTTTT. V and J are TRBV15 and TRBJ1-4, with D hard to call. V lost 8 bases and J lost 8, with 18 bases in between. Germline V CDR1 and CDR2: LNHNV, YYDKDF (reference sequence). The CDR3 loop spans 14 amino acids.

The chain carries TRBV4-1 and TRBJ1-4; TRBD1 agrees at 9 bases. In germline, CDR1 is MGHRA, CDR2 YSYEKL. This CDR3 has 15 amino acids. V lost 1 base, J lost 10 bases, and 7 bases stayed unmatched. DNA for the CDR3: TGCGCCAGCAGCCAAGGTGGGACAGGGCCGGGAAAACTGTTTTTT. Amino acid sequence: CASSQGGTGPGKLFF.

This chain links TRBV19 with TRBJ2-3; TRBD2 matches at 14 bases. V lost 6 bases, J lost 0 bases, and 5 bases stayed unmatched. The CDR3 totals 17 residues. Germline values: CDR1 LNHDA, CDR2 SQIVND (reference sequence). The DNA for the CDR3 is TGTGCCAGTAGGACTAGCGGGGGGGCCGTAAGCACAGATACGCAGTATTTT. It codes for CASRTSGGAVSTDTQYF.

V gene TRBV7-8 combines with J gene TRBJ1-4, with 8 nucleotides matching TRBD1. The CDR3 consists of 14 residues. The V gene end was trimmed by 3 bases and the J gene end by 5 bases; junction bases not matched to a gene: 2. In germline, CDR1 is SGHVS, CDR2 FQNEAQ. CDR3 in DNA: TGTGCCAGCAGCTTCTCAGGGGGCAATGAAAAACTGTTTTTT. Its protein is CASSFSGGNEKLFF.

The chain has TRBV28 and TRBJ2-3; 7 positions match TRBD1. CDR1 MDHEN and CDR2 SYDVKM come from the germline V gene. V lost 10 bases and J lost 4; bases outside the gene matches: 8. The CDR3 spans 13 residues. CDR3: CATGQLPPDTQYF. The DNA for the CDR3 is TGTGCCACGGGACAGCTTCCCCCAGATACGCAGTATTTT.

The chain couples TRBV28 to TRBJ2-2; TRBD1 or TRBD2 may be the D gene (6 bases each). This CDR3 region has 15 residues. Looked up from germline, CDR1 is MDHEN and CDR2 is SYDVKM. V gave up 7 bases and J gave up 5 bases, with 17 bases separating them. The CDR3 sequence: CASTPQGRWTGELFF. The DNA of the CDR3 is TGTGCCAGCACCCCCCAGGGGAGGTGGACCGGGGAGCTGTTTTTT.

The chain joins TRBV7-9 to TRBJ2-7; D might be TRBD2 (5 bases). V gave up 4 bases and J gave up 4 bases, with 14 bases separating them. This CDR3 comprises 14 residues. The germline V gene has CDR1 SEHNR and CDR2 FQNEAQ (reference sequence). CDR3 residues: CASSSGSQSYEQYF. CDR3 nucleotide sequence: TGTGCCAGCAGCTCGGGGTCCCAAAGTTACGAGCAGTACTTC.

A few counts support this clone. The chain is built from TRBV5-6 and TRBJ2-2; D possibly corresponds to TRBD2 (5 bases). This CDR3 comprises 16 residues. The germline V and J ends were trimmed by 6 bases and 1 base, with 16 bases remaining between them. Germline V gives CDR1 SGHDT, CDR2 YYEEEE. In nucleotides, the CDR3 is TGTGCCAGCACCCCGACTACCCCCAAGAACACCGGGGAGCTGTTTTTT. It specifies CASTPTTPKNTGELFF.